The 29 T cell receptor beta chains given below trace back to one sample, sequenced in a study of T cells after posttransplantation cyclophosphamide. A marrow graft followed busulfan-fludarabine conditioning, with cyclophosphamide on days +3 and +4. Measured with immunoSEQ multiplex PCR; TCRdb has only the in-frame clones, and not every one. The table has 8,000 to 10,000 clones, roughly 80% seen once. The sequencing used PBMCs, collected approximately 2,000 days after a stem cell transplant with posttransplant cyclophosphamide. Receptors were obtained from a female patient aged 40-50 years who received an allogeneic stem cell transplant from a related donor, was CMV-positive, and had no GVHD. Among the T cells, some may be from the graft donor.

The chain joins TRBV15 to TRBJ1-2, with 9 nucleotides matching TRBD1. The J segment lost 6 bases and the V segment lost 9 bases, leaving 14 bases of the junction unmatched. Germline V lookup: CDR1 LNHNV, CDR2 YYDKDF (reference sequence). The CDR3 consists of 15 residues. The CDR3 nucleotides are TGTGCCACTAGGGGTGGTTTACAGGGGGCGAATGGCTACACCTTC. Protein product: CATRGGLQGANGYTF.

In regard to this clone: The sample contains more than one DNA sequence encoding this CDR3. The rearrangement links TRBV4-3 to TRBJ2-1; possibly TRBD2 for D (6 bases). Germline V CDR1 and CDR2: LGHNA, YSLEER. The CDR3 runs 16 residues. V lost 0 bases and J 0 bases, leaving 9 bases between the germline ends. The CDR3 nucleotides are TGCGCCAGCAGCCAAGATGGGGGGAGCTCCTACAATGAGCAGTTCTTC. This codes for CASSQDGGSSYNEQFF.

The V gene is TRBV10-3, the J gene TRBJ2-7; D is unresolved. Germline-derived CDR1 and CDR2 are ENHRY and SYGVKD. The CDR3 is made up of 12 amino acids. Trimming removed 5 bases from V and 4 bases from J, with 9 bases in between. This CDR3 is CAISQNLYEQYF. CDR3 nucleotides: TGTGCCATCAGTCAAAACCTATACGAGCAGTACTTC.

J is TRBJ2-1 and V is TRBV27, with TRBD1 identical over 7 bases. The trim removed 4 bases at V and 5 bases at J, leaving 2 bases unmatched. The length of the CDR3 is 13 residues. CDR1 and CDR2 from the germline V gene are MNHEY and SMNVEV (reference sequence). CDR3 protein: CASSWQGDNEQFF. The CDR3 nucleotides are TGTGCCAGCAGTTGGCAGGGGGACAATGAGCAGTTCTTC.

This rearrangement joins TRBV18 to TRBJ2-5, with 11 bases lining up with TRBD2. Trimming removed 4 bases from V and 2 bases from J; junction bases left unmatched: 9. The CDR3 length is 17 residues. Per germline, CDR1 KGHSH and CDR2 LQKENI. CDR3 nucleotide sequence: TGTGCCAGCTCACGGGACACTAGCGGGGGACGACAAGAGACCCAGTACTTC. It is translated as CASSRDTSGGRQETQYF.

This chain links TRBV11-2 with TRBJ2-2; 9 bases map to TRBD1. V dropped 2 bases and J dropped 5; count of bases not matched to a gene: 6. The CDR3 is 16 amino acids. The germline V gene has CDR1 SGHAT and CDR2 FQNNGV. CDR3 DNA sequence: TGTGCCAGCAGCTTAACAGGGGGCTATGGGACCGGGGAGCTGTTTTTT. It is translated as CASSLTGGYGTGELFF.

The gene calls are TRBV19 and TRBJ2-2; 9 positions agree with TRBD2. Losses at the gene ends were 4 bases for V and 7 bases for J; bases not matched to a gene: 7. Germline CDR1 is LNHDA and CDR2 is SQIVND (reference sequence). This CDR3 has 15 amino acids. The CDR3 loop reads CASSSGGAVGGELFF. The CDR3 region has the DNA TGTGCCAGTAGTAGCGGGGGGGCCGTTGGCGGGGAGCTGTTTTTT.

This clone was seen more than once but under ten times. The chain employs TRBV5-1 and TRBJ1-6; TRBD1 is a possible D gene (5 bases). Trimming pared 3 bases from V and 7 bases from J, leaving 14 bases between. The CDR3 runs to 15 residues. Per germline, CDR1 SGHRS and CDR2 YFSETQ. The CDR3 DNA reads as TGCGCCAGCAGCTCGACAGAACTCAGGAATTCACCCCTCCACTTT. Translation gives CASSSTELRNSPLHF.

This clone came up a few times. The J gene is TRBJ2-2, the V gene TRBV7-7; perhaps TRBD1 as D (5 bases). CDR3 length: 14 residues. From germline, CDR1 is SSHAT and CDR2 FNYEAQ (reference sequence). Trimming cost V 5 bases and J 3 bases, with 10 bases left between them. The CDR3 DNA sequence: TGTGCCAGCAGCGAGAGACAGTACACCGGGGAGCTGTTTTTT. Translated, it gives CASSERQYTGELFF. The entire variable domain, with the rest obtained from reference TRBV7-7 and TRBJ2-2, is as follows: GAGVSQSPRYKVTKRGQDVTLRCDPISSHATLYWYQQALGQGPEFLTYFNYEAQPDKSGLPSDRFSAERPEGSISTLTIQRTEQRDSAMYRCASSERQYTGELFFGEGSRLTVL.

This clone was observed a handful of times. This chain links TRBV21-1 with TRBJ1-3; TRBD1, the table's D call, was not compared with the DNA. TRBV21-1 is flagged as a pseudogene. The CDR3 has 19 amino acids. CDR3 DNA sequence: TGTGCCAGCAGCAATGGGGGGACAGGAGGCTCCGTCTCTGGAAACACCATATATTTT. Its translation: CASSNGGTGGSVSGNTIYF.

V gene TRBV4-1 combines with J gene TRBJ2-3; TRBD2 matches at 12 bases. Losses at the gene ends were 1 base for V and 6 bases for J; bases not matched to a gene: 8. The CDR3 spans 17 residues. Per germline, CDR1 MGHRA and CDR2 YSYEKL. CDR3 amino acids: CASSQGPSGGARDTQYF. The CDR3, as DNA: TGCGCCAGCAGCCAAGGTCCTAGCGGGGGGGCCAGGGATACGCAGTATTTT.

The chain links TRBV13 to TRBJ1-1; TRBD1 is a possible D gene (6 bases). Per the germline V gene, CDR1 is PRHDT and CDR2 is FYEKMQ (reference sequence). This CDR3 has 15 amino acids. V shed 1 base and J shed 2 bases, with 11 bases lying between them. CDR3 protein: CASSLVRGQNTEAFF. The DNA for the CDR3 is TGTGCCAGCAGCTTAGTAAGGGGACAAAACACTGAAGCTTTCTTT.

CDR3 DNA sequence: TGTGCCAGCAGTGAGGCACAGGGGGCCGACAATGAGCAGTTCTTC. Translated, it gives CASSEAQGADNEQFF. V and J are TRBV25-1 and TRBJ2-1; TRBD1 aligns across 9 bases. The CDR3 is 15 residues long. Germline V gives CDR1 MGHDK, CDR2 SYGVNS. V dropped 3 bases and J dropped 5; count of bases not matched to a gene: 5.

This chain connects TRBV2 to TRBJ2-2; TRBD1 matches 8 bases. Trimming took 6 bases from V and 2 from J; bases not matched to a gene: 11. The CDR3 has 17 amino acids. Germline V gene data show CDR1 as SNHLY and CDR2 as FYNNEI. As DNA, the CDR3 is TGTGCCAGCAGCCGCACAGGGGGTGGGATTAACACCGGGGAGCTGTTTTTT. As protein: CASSRTGGGINTGELFF. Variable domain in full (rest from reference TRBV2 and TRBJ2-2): EPEVTQTPSHQVTQMGQEVILRCVPISNHLYFYWYRQILGQKVEFLVSFYNNEISEKSEIFDDQFSVERPDGSNFTLKIRSTKLEDSAMYFCASSRTGGGINTGELFFGEGSRLTVL.

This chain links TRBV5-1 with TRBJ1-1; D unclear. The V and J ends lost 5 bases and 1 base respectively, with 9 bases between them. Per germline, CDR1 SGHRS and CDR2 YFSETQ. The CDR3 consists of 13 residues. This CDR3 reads CASRGEGNTEAFF. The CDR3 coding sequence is TGCGCCAGCAGGGGCGAGGGGAACACTGAAGCTTTCTTT.

Written as DNA, the CDR3 is TGTGCCAGCAGCTTAAATTCAGGGGCAGTTGCAGATACGCAGTATTTT. This encodes CASSLNSGAVADTQYF. This chain links TRBV7-9 with TRBJ2-3; D is perhaps TRBD1 (6 bases). V was pared by 2 bases and J by 4 bases, with 16 bases between. The CDR3 spans 16 residues. Germline V CDR1 and CDR2: SEHNR, FQNEAQ (reference sequence).

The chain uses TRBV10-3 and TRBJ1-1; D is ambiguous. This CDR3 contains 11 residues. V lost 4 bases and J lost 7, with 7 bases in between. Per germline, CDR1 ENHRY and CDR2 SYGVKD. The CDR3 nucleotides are TGTGCCATCAGTGTCGGGAGTGAAGCTTTCTTT. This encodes CAISVGSEAFF.

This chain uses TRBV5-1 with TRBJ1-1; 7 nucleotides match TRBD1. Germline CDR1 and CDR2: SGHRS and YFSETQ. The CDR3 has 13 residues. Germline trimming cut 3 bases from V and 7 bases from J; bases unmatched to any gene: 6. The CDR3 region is CASSYDRVGEAFF. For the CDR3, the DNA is TGCGCCAGCAGCTACGACAGGGTTGGTGAAGCTTTCTTT.

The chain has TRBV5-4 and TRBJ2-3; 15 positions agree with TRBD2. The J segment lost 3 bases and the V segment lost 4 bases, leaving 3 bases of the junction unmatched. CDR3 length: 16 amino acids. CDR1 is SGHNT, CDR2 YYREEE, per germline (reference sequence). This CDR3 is CASSPGLAGGTDTQYF. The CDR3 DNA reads TGTGCCAGCAGCCCAGGACTAGCGGGGGGGACAGATACGCAGTATTTT.

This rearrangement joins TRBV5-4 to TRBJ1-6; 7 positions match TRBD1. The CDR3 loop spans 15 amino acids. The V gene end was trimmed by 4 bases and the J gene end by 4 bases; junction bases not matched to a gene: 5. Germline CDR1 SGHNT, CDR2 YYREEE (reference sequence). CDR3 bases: TGTGCCAGCAGCCAGACAGGGAAATATAATTCACCCCTCCACTTT. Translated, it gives CASSQTGKYNSPLHF.

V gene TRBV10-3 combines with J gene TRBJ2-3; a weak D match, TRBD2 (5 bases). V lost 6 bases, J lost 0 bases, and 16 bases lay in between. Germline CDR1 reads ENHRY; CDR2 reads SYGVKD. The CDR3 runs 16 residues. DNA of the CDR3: TGTGCCATCAGGCCGGACTGGAACCCTAGCACAGATACGCAGTATTTT. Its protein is CAIRPDWNPSTDTQYF.

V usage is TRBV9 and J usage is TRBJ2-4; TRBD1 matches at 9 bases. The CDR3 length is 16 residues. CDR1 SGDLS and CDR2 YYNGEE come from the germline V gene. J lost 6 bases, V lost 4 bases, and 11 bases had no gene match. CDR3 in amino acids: CASSPPSTGGSNIQYF. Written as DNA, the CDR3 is TGTGCCAGCAGCCCACCCAGCACAGGGGGCTCAAACATTCAGTACTTC.

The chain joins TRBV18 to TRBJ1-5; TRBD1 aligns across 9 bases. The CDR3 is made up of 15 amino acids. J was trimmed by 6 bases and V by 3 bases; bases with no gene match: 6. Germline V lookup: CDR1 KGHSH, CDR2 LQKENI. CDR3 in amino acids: CASSPGQGIAQPQHF. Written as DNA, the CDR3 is TGTGCCAGCTCACCCGGACAGGGGATTGCTCAGCCCCAGCATTTT.

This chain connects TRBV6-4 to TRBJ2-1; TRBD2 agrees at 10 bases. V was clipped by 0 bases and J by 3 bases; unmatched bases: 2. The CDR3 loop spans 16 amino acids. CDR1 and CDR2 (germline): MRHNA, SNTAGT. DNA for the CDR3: TGTGCCAGCAGTGACTCGAGCGGGGGGGACTACAATGAGCAGTTCTTC. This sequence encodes CASSDSSGGDYNEQFF.

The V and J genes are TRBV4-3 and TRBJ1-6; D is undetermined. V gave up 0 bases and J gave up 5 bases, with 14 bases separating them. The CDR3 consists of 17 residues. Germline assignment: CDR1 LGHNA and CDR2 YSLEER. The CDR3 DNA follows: TGCGCCAGCAGCCAAGATTCCTACGAGGTCGATAATTCACCCCTCCACTTT. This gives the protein CASSQDSYEVDNSPLHF.

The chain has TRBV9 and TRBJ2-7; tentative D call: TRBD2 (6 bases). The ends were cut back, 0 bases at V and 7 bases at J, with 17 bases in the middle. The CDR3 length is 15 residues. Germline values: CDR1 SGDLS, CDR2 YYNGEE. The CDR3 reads CASSVAAGRGGEQYF. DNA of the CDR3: TGTGCCAGCAGCGTAGCCGCGGGAAGGGGCGGAGAGCAGTACTTC.

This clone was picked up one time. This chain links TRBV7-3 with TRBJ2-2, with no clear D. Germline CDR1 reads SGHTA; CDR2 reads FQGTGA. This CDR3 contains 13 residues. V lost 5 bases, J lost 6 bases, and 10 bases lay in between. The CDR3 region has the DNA TGTGCCAGCAGCCCAGTGCAGTCCGGGGAGCTGTTTTTT. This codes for CASSPVQSGELFF.

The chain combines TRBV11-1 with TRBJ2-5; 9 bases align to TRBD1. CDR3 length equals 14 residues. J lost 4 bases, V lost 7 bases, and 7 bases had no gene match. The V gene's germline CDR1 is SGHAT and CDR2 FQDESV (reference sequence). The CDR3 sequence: CASKTTGGAETQYF. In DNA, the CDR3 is TGTGCCAGCAAAACCACAGGGGGCGCAGAGACCCAGTACTTC.

This chain's CDR3 is CASWTSGGNYNEQFF. CDR3 DNA sequence: TGTGCCAGCTGGACTAGCGGGGGCAACTACAATGAGCAGTTCTTC. This sequence joins TRBV6-5 and TRBJ2-1; 13 bases agree with TRBD2. J lost 3 bases, V lost 8 bases, and 4 bases had no gene match. The germline CDR1 and CDR2 sequences are MNHEY and SVGAGI. CDR3 size: 15 residues.